The 16 T cell receptor beta chains below come from one sample, sequenced in a study of graft-versus-host responses after intestinal transplantation. Method: immunoSEQ multiplex PCR; TCRdb's copy keeps in-frame clones and lacks some. The sample lists just over 15,000 clones, 33% seen once, with approximately 3.7% in the top ten. This sample comprised alloreactive CD4+ T cells from a mixed lymphocyte reaction culture, obtained before intestinal transplant. Subset noted: CFSE-low proliferating T cells sorted from approximately 6-day pre-transplant mixed lymphocyte reaction (GvH or HvG direction). These receptors were obtained from a human patient who received an intestinal transplant.

The rearrangement links TRBV5-7 to TRBJ1-2, with a weak D call TRBD1 (5 bases). TRBV5-7 is reported as an ORF; its role is uncertain. V was cut by 3 bases and J by 3 bases, with 6 bases left in between. The CDR3 consists of 12 residues. CDR3 in amino acids: CASSWGDYGYTF. DNA for the CDR3: TGTGCCAGCAGCTGGGGGGACTATGGCTACACCTTC.

A word on this clone: A junction boundary mismatches the germline segment, possibly from a read error. The chain couples TRBV4-1 to TRBJ2-1; 13 nucleotides match TRBD2. CDR1 and CDR2 from the germline V gene are MGHRA and YSYEKL. This CDR3 spans 14 amino acids. CDR3 region: CASSQVGLAGEQFF. The CDR3 coding sequence is TGTGCCAGCAGCCAAGTGGGACTAGCGGGAGAGCAGTTCTTC.

This clone was seen a few times. This CDR3 reads CASSQERSGYISPLHF. CDR3 DNA sequence: TGTGCCAGCAGCCAAGAACGGTCGGGGTACATTTCACCCCTCCACTTT. V gene TRBV5-4 combines with J gene TRBJ1-6; D not certain. The V end lost 4 bases, the J end lost 9 bases, and 20 bases lay between the germline ends. Per the germline V gene, CDR1 is SGHNT and CDR2 is YYREEE (reference sequence). This CDR3 comprises 16 residues.

This clone was seen a few times. The J gene is TRBJ2-3, the V gene TRBV9; D ambiguous. V was shortened by 0 bases and J by 0 bases, with 5 bases between the two germline ends. The CDR3 consists of 14 residues. Looked up from germline, CDR1 is SGDLS and CDR2 is YYNGEE. This CDR3 is CASSVERSTDTQYF. CDR3 bases: TGTGCCAGCAGCGTAGAAAGGAGCACAGATACGCAGTATTTT. The full variable domain, its missing parts supplied by reference TRBV9 and TRBJ2-3, is DSGVTQTPKHLITATGQRVTLRCSPRSGDLSVYWYQQSLDQGLQFLIQYYNGEERAKGNILERFSAQQFPDLHSELNLSSLELGDSALYFCASSVERSTDTQYFGPGTRLTVL.

The rearrangement links TRBV27 to TRBJ1-1; D is ambiguous. The CDR3 runs 14 residues. V gave up 7 bases and J gave up 5 bases, with 17 bases separating them. CDR1 and CDR2 (germline): MNHEY, SMNVEV (reference sequence). CDR3 amino acids: CASNQDGRRTEAFF. The CDR3 nucleotides are TGTGCCAGCAACCAGGACGGTAGAAGGACTGAAGCTTTCTTT.

In this sample, this clone turned up a few times. V usage is TRBV7-9 and J usage is TRBJ2-3; D is unclear. CDR3 length equals 10 residues. CDR1 and CDR2 (germline): SEHNR, FQNEAQ (reference sequence). Trimming left V 5 bases short and J 5 bases short, with 2 bases between. CDR3 amino acids: CASSQDTQYF. The CDR3 DNA reads as TGTGCCAGCAGCCAAGATACGCAGTATTTT.

The chain couples TRBV7-7 to TRBJ2-5; D is uncertain. The CDR3 has 14 residues. V was trimmed by 1 base and J by 2 bases, leaving 8 bases between them. Germline values: CDR1 SSHAT, CDR2 FNYEAQ (reference sequence). Here the CDR3 DNA reads TGTGCCAGCAGCTTAGGGGCAGGACAAGAGACCCAGTACTTC. Translation: CASSLGAGQETQYF. Full variable domain (missing parts from reference TRBV7-7 and TRBJ2-5): GAGVSQSPRYKVTKRGQDVTLRCDPISSHATLYWYQQALGQGPEFLTYFNYEAQPDKSGLPSDRFSAERPEGSISTLTIQRTEQRDSAMYRCASSLGAGQETQYFGPGTRLLVL.

This chain links TRBV19 with TRBJ2-1, with 16 bases matching TRBD2. J lost 4 bases, V lost 3 bases, and 3 bases had no gene match. Germline CDR1 and CDR2: LNHDA and SQIVND (reference sequence). This CDR3 spans 17 amino acids. CDR3 in DNA: TGTGCCAGTAGTATCTGGGGACTAGCGGGAGGGTACAATGAGCAGTTCTTC. Its translation: CASSIWGLAGGYNEQFF.

A single count supports this clone. The chain combines TRBV28 with TRBJ1-6; no clear D. Trimming left V 7 bases short and J 8 bases short, with 18 bases between. The CDR3 covers 15 residues. Looked up from germline, CDR1 is MDHEN and CDR2 is SYDVKM. The CDR3 DNA follows: TGTGCCAGCACCAACACCGTTGGGATGGATTCACCCCTCCACTTT. Translation: CASTNTVGMDSPLHF.

This clone was seen a handful of times. The CDR3 reads CASSSQGADQPQHF. The CDR3 region has the DNA TGTGCCAGCAGCTCACAGGGGGCGGATCAGCCCCAGCATTTT. The chain carries TRBV9 and TRBJ1-5, with 9 bases identical to TRBD1. Germline V lookup: CDR1 SGDLS, CDR2 YYNGEE. CDR3 size: 14 residues. V dropped 4 bases and J dropped 5; count of bases not matched to a gene: 4.

The chain is built from TRBV7-9 and TRBJ1-2; the D is unclear. Germline V gene lookup returns CDR1 SEHNR and CDR2 FQNEAQ (reference sequence). The V and J ends lost 3 bases and 7 bases respectively, with 6 bases between them. The CDR3 runs 11 residues. The CDR3 is CASSLDAGYTF. CDR3 nucleotide sequence: TGTGCCAGCAGCTTGGATGCTGGCTACACCTTC.

V gene TRBV6-5 combines with J gene TRBJ1-1, with D unresolved. The CDR3 has 13 amino acids. Per the germline V gene, CDR1 is MNHEY and CDR2 is SVGAGI. V lost 2 bases, J lost 5 bases, and 9 bases lay in between. The CDR3 loop is CASSYVMLTEAFF. The CDR3, as DNA: TGTGCCAGCAGTTACGTAATGTTGACTGAAGCTTTCTTT.

The chain carries TRBV7-9 and TRBJ2-7, with D possibly being TRBD2 (7 bases). CDR3 length equals 16 residues. Between the trimmed V and J ends, which lost 1 base and 6 bases, there was a span of 19 bases. CDR1 and CDR2 from the germline V gene are SEHNR and FQNEAQ (reference sequence). This CDR3 reads CASSLVRGAREREQYF. As DNA, the CDR3 is TGTGCCAGCAGCTTAGTTCGGGGGGCTCGAGAACGCGAGCAGTACTTC.

The chain combines TRBV11-1 with TRBJ2-5; D possibly corresponds to TRBD2 (6 bases). CDR1 and CDR2 (germline): SGHAT, FQDESV (reference sequence). The V end was cut by 5 bases, the J end by 7 bases, with 23 bases between. This CDR3 has 16 residues. This CDR3 reads CASSQFALEGRGTQYF. In DNA form, the CDR3 reads TGTGCCAGCAGCCAGTTCGCGTTGGAGGGCAGAGGGACCCAGTACTTC.

The chain carries TRBV10-3 and TRBJ2-7, with D perhaps TRBD2 (5 bases). The length of the CDR3 is 13 residues. Trimming pared 6 bases from V and 7 bases from J, leaving 16 bases between. Germline CDR1 reads ENHRY; CDR2 reads SYGVKD. CDR3: CAIRLGLSGEQYF. CDR3 sequence (DNA): TGTGCCATCAGACTAGGGCTCTCGGGTGAGCAGTACTTC.

This clone was seen more than once but under ten times. The chain employs TRBV7-6 and TRBJ2-5; 15 bases map to TRBD2. J was trimmed by 2 bases and V by 5 bases; bases with no gene match: 9. CDR3 length: 18 amino acids. Germline V gene data show CDR1 as SGHVS and CDR2 as FNYEAQ. DNA for the CDR3: TGTGCCAGCAGCCAAGGGACTAGCGGGAGGAGGGTACAAGAGACCCAGTACTTC. Translating it yields CASSQGTSGRRVQETQYF.